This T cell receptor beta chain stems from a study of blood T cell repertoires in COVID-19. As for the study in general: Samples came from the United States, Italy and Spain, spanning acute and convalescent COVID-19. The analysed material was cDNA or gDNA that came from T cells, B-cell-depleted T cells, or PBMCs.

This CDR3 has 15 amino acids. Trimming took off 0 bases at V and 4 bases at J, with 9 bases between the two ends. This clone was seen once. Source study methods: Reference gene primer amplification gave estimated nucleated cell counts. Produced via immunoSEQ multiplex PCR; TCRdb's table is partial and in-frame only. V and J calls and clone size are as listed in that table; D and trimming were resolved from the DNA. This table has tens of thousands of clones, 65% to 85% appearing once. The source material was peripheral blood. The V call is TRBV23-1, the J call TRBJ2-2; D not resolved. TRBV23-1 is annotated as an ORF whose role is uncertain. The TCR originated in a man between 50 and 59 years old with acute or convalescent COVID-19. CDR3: CASSQSATSTGELFF. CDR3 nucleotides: TGCGCCAGCAGTCAATCGGCCACATCCACCGGGGAGCTGTTTTTT.